The clone carrying this TCR beta chain was observed many times. As yet, its antigen is unknown. The sorted Tregs were CD4+CD25+CD127-/low cells. After constant-region reverse-primer amplification, full-length variable regions underwent semi-nested PCR with Nested Universal Primer A. TCRdb independently ran MiXCR on the 5' RACE reads; one entry per CDR3 protein. The profile shows fewer than 13,000 distinct CDR3 sequences, roughly 18% of them singletons. Study-wide points: Tumor-infiltrating Treg TCR alpha and beta sequences overlapped most with tumor naive CD4+ T cells, then blood naive.

CDR1 is SGHAT and CDR2 is FQNNGV in the germline V gene. V was cut by 1 base and J by 1 base, with 4 bases left in between. The CDR3 spans 14 residues. The sequencing input was Tregs sorted from a lymph node. The TCR sequence derives from a female donor with breast cancer. V usage is TRBV11-2 and J usage is TRBJ2-2, with D hard to call. CDR3: CASSLAVNTGELFF. The CDR3 DNA reads as TGTGCCAGCAGCTTAGCGGTGAACACCGGGGAGCTGTTTTTT.